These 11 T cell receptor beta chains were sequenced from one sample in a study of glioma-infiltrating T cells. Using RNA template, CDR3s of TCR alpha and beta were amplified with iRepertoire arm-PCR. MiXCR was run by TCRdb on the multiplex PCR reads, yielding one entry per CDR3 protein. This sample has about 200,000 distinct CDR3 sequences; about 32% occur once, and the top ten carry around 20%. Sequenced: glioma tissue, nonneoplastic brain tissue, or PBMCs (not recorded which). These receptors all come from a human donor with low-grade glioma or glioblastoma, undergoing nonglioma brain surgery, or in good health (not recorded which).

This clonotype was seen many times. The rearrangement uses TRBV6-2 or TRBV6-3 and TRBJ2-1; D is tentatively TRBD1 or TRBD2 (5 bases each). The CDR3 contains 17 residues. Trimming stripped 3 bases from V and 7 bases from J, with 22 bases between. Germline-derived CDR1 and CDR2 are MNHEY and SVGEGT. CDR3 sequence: CASSYGYERQGGNEQFF. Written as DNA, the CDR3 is TGTGCCAGCAGTTATGGTTATGAGCGGCAGGGCGGTAATGAGCAGTTCTTC.

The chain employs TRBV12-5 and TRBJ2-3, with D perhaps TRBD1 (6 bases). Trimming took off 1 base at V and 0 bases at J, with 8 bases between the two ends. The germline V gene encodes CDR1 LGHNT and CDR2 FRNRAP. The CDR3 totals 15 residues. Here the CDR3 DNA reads TGTGCTAGTGGTTTGGGGACAGAAAGCACAGATACGCAGTATTTT. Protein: CASGLGTESTDTQYF.

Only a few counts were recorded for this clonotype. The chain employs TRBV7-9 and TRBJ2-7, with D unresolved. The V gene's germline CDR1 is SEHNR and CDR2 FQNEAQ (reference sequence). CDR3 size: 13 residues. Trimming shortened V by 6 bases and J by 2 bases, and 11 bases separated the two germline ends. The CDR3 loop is CASSPRQAYEQYF. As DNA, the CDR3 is TGTGCCAGCAGTCCTCGACAAGCCTACGAGCAGTACTTC.

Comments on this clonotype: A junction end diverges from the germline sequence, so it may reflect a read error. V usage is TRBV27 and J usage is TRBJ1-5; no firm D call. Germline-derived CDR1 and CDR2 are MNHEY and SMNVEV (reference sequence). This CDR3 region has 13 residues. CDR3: CASSFVSKQPQQF. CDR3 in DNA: TGTGCCAGCAGTTTTGTCAGCAAGCAGCCCCAGCAGTTT.

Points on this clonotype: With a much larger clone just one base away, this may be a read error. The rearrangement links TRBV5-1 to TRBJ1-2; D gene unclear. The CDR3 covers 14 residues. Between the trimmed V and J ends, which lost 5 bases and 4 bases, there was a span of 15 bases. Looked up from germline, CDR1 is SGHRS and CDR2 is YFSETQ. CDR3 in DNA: TGCGCCAGCAGTCCCGGACTGAGCACCTATGGCTACACCTTC. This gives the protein CASSPGLSTYGYTF.

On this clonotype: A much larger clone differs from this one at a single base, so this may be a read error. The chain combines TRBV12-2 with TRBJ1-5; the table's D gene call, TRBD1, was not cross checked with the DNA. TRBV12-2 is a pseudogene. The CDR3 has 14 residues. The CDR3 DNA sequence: TGTGCAAGTCGCTGGACAGGGGATCATCAGCCCCAGCATTTT. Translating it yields CASRWTGDHQPQHF.

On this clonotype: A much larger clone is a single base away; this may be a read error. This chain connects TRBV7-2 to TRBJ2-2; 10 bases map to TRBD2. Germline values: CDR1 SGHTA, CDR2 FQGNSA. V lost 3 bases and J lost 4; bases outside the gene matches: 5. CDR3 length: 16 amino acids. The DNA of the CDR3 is TGTGCCAGCAGCTTTAGCGGGAGGACGAGCACCGGGGAGCTGTTTTTT. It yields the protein CASSFSGRTSTGELFF.

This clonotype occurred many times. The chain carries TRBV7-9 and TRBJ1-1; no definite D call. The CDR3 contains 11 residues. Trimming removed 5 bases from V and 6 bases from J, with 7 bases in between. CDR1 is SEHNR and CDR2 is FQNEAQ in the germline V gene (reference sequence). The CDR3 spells CASSVRAEAFF. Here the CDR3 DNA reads TGTGCCAGCAGCGTAAGGGCTGAAGCTTTCTTT.

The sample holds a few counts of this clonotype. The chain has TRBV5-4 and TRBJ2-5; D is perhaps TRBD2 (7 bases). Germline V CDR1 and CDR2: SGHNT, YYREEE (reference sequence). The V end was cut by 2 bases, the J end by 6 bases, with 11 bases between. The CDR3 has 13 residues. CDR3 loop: CASSLGGEKTQYF. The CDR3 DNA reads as TGTGCCAGCAGCTTAGGGGGGGAGAAGACCCAGTACTTC.

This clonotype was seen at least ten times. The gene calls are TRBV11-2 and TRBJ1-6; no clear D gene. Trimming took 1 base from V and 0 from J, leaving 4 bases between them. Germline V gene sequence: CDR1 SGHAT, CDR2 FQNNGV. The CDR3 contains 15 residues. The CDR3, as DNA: TGTGCCAGCAGCTTAGGGAGCTCCTATAATTCACCCCTCCACTTT. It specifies CASSLGSSYNSPLHF.

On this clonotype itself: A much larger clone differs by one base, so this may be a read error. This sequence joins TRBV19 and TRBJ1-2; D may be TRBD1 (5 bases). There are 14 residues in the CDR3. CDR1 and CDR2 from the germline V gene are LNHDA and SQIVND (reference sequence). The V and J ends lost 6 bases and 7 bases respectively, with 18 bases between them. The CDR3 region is CASRTVGAPGGYTF. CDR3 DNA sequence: TGTGCCAGTAGGACAGTGGGCGCACCGGGTGGCTACACCTTC.